This TCR beta chain was observed in a study of CD8 T cells in ankylosing spondylitis. In the case of this clonotype: Its target is unknown.

Study-wide points: Within ankylosing spondylitis blood, a TCR beta motif made up of several highly homologous variants appeared to be characteristic.

The V end was cut by 3 bases, the J end by 6 bases, with 18 bases between. Germline lookup yields CDR1 DFQATT and CDR2 SNEGSKA (reference sequence). The CDR3 totals 15 residues. TCRdb fed the 5' RACE reads into MiXCR, producing one record per CDR3 protein. Seen here are about 450,000 distinct CDR3 sequences, roughly a quarter observed once, and the top ten hold about 0.9%. The sequence derives from a male donor with ankylosing spondylitis. The chain employs TRBV20-1 and TRBJ2-1, with a tentative D call TRBD2 (5 bases). Sequenced input: blood, either unsorted or a sorted T cell fraction (not recorded which). CDR3 coding DNA: TGCAGTGCTAGCTCAGCTAGCCTTGGCCTCAATGAGCAGTTCTTC. Amino acid sequence: CSASSASLGLNEQFF.